This T cell receptor (beta chain) stems from a study of blood T cell repertoires in COVID-19. Authors' methods: Reference gene primers were amplified, and this amplification served to estimate nucleated cell counts. Assay: immunoSEQ multiplex PCR; the TCRdb copy retains only in-frame clones and omits some. V and J calls and clone size are copied from that table; D and trimming were computed from the DNA. This sample has some 430,000 clones, with 90% found just once. The CDR3 consists of 15 residues. Germline V gene sequence: CDR1 MNHNS, CDR2 SASEGT. Unmatched junction bases numbered 7, after V lost 3 bases and J lost 2 bases. Membership in each cohort depended on participant-reported clinical history. Before being deemed recovered, Cohort 3 donors had two negative PCRs, clearance, or symptom resolution.

This chain uses TRBV6-1 with TRBJ2-7; TRBD1 aligns across 7 bases. This TCR derives from a young man who had recovered from COVID-19. Sequencing input: PBMCs or T cells enriched from blood (not recorded which). The CDR3 here is CASSDQTGATYEQYF. The CDR3 DNA reads as TGTGCCAGCAGTGACCAAACAGGGGCTACCTACGAGCAGTACTTC.